Included here is one T cell receptor beta chain sequence, with context. Profiled with immunoSEQ multiplex PCR; TCRdb holds only in-frame clones, not every one. The table records about 200,000 clones, nearly 90% of them present only once. Participants were placed into cohorts based on the clinical history they reported. This sample is part of a study of blood T cell repertoires in COVID-19. Turning to the study itself: Acute and convalescent COVID-19 samples came from the United States, Italy and Spain.

The CDR3 extends over 15 amino acids. Germline CDR1 MDHEN, CDR2 SYDVKM. With 6 bases clipped from V and 2 bases from J, the junction kept 7 bases outside the gene matches. The chain recombines TRBV28 with TRBJ2-3; 8 nucleotides agree with TRBD2. The sequenced sample was PBMCs or T cells enriched from blood (not recorded which). This clonotype originated in a woman under 40 with acute COVID-19. CDR3: CASSSRGGPTDTQYF. The CDR3 DNA follows: TGTGCCAGCAGCTCTCGGGGGGGGCCCACAGATACGCAGTATTTT.